Sequencing of this T cell receptor beta chain was carried out in a study of shared clonotypes between healthy human individuals. TCRdb's copy holds only in-frame clones and misses some; the assay was immunoSEQ multiplex PCR. The sample comprises some 800,000 clones, almost 95% of which are singletons, and 20% to 30% rests with the top ten. Naive CD8 populations comprised CD45RO-negative cells positively selected for CCR7, excluding terminally differentiated effector memory CD45RA+ cells. This CDR3 is 14 amino acids long. CDR1 LNHDA and CDR2 SQIVND come from the germline V gene (reference sequence). Deletions cut 2 bases from V and 8 bases from J, with 13 bases between.

The V call is TRBV19, the J call TRBJ2-1; TRBD2 might be the D (6 bases). The receptor's source is a man in his thirties or forties in good health. Sequences were obtained from naive CD8+ T cells sorted from blood. The DNA for the CDR3 is TGTGCCAGTAGTATAATTCGGGGGTGGCATGAGCAGTTCTTC. Amino acids: CASSIIRGWHEQFF.